A selection of T cell receptor beta chains follows, all from one sample in a study of blood T cell repertoires in COVID-19. Profiling relied on immunoSEQ multiplex PCR, and the TCRdb table lists in-frame clones only, not all of them. The sample consists of about 69,000 clones, 82% of them appearing once. The material sequenced was peripheral blood. Receptors originate from a human donor in a cohort sampled during active COVID-19. CDR3s include the opening cysteine and the closing phenylalanine or tryptophan. The D gene is left open where the match is weak. A row's size may be missing; if present it is once, few, many or a size class.

CDR3	DNA	J	size	D	V
CASSLATVTGELFF	TGCGCCAGCAGCTTGGCGACTGTGACCGGGGAGCTGTTTTTT	TRBJ2-2	many	-	TRBV5-1
CASSQERRQGDTQYF	TGTGCCAGCAGCCAAGAACGGCGACAGGGAGATACGCAGTATTTT	TRBJ2-3	-	TRBD1	TRBV14
CASSYSGQGAYSNQPQHF	TGTGCCAGCAGTTACTCAGGACAGGGGGCGTATAGCAATCAGCCCCAGCATTTT	TRBJ1-5	-	TRBD1	TRBV6-2/TRBV6-3
CASSYTSGTYNEQFF	TGTGCCAGCAGCTATACTAGCGGGACCTACAATGAGCAGTTCTTC	TRBJ2-1	once	TRBD2	TRBV9
CASSFAGTSGGAENEQFF	TGCGCCAGCAGCTTCGCCGGGACTAGCGGGGGGGCCGAAAATGAGCAGTTCTTC	TRBJ2-1	few	TRBD2	TRBV5-1
CASSRQGDHTGELFF	TGCGCCAGCAGCCGACAGGGGGATCACACCGGGGAGCTGTTTTTT	TRBJ2-2	few	TRBD1	TRBV5-1
CASSPQGAGELFF	TGTGCCAGCAGCCCACAGGGGGCCGGGGAGCTGTTTTTT	TRBJ2-2	-	TRBD1	TRBV7-3
CASGDPGEAGELFF	TGTGCTAGTGGGGACCCCGGGGAGGCCGGGGAGCTGTTTTTT	TRBJ2-2	-	-	TRBV12-5
CASSLLAGRTEETQYF	TGCGCCAGCAGCTTGTTAGCGGGTCGCACAGAGGAGACCCAGTACTTC	TRBJ2-5	-	TRBD2	TRBV5-1
CASSRGQTNEKLFF	TGCGCCAGCAGCAGGGGCCAAACTAATGAAAAACTGTTTTTT	TRBJ1-4	once	-	TRBV5-1
CASSPQGARTGELFF	TGTGCCAGCTCACCCCAGGGGGCGCGCACCGGGGAGCTGTTTTTT	TRBJ2-2	-	TRBD1	TRBV18
CASSLDRDIEKLFF	TGTGCCAGCAGCTTAGACAGGGATATTGAAAAACTGTTTTTT	TRBJ1-4	-	-	TRBV7-9
CASSLEPQGRGEKLFF	TGTGCCAGCAGCTTAGAGCCACAGGGCAGAGGGGAAAAACTGTTTTTT	TRBJ1-4	-	-	TRBV7-6
CASSLADSSYGYTF	TGCGCCAGCAGCTTGGCGGACAGCTCCTATGGCTACACCTTC	TRBJ1-2	-	-	TRBV5-1
CASSEGGWGNQPQHF	TGCGCCAGCAGTGAAGGAGGTTGGGGAAATCAGCCCCAGCATTTT	TRBJ1-5	-	-	TRBV10-1
CASSSFGTSGQETQYF	TGTGCCAGTTCAAGTTTTGGGACTAGCGGACAAGAGACCCAGTACTTC	TRBJ2-5	once	TRBD2	TRBV19
CASSDARGGASYEQYF	TGTGCCAGCAGTGACGCGAGAGGGGGCGCCTCCTACGAGCAGTACTTC	TRBJ2-7	-	TRBD1	TRBV6-1
CASSLRTANSPLHF	TGTGCCAGCAGCTTAAGGACAGCTAATTCACCCCTCCACTTT	TRBJ1-6	-	-	TRBV7-9
CAAVEGRDYGYTF	TGTGCCGCAGTGGAGGGGCGCGACTATGGCTACACCTTC	TRBJ1-2	-	-	TRBV10-3
CASRRASGGDRIQYF	TGTGCCAGCAGGAGGGCTAGCGGGGGGGATCGCATTCAGTACTTC	TRBJ2-4	-	TRBD2	TRBV2
CATSRGREETQYF	TGTGCCACCAGCAGAGGCAGGGAAGAGACCCAGTACTTC	TRBJ2-5	-	-	TRBV15
CASSDPNQGSFDEQYF	TGCGCCAGCAGTGATCCCAATCAGGGGTCCTTCGACGAGCAGTACTTC	TRBJ2-7	-	-	TRBV10-2
CASSPGAGLNTGELFF	TGTGCCAGCTCACCAGGGGCAGGGTTGAACACCGGGGAGCTGTTTTTT	TRBJ2-2	-	-	TRBV18
CASSQILEGEQYF	TGTGCCAGCAGCCAGATCTTGGAGGGCGAGCAGTACTTC	TRBJ2-7	-	-	TRBV9
CASSQDRAGRYEQYF	TGCGCCAGCAGCCAAGATAGGGCAGGGAGGTACGAGCAGTACTTC	TRBJ2-7	-	-	TRBV4-1
CAISDPVGQGENYGYTF	TGTGCCATCAGTGATCCGGTGGGACAGGGGGAGAACTATGGCTACACCTTC	TRBJ1-2	once	TRBD1	TRBV10-3
CASSLGQPNQPQHF	TGTGCCAGCAGTTTAGGACAGCCTAATCAGCCCCAGCATTTT	TRBJ1-5	once	-	TRBV2
CASSSYGQGGTGELFF	TGTGCCAGCAGCTCATATGGACAGGGCGGCACCGGGGAGCTGTTTTTT	TRBJ2-2	-	TRBD1	TRBV11-2
CAWKGDSNTGELFF	TGTGCCTGGAAGGGGGACAGTAACACCGGGGAGCTGTTTTTT	TRBJ2-2	-	TRBD1	TRBV30
CARSTGRAGEQFF	TGTGCCAGAAGCACGGGGAGGGCCGGGGAGCAGTTCTTC	TRBJ2-1	-	TRBD2	TRBV5-4
CAWSGGTDTDTQYF	TGTGCCTGGAGTGGCGGGACAGACACAGATACGCAGTATTTT	TRBJ2-3	-	-	TRBV30
CASSPWAATEAFF	TGTGCCAGCAGCCCGTGGGCAGCCACTGAAGCTTTCTTT	TRBJ1-1	-	-	TRBV5-4
CASSLGQGVYEQYF	TGCGCCAGCAGCCTCGGACAGGGGGTCTACGAGCAGTACTTC	TRBJ2-7	-	TRBD1	TRBV5-1
CASSRLTEENYGYTF	TGTGCCAGCAGCCGACTTACGGAGGAAAACTATGGCTACACCTTC	TRBJ1-2	-	-	TRBV6-5
CASSLGPGHTEAFF	TGTGCCAGCAGCTTGGGCCCAGGCCACACTGAAGCTTTCTTT	TRBJ1-1	-	-	TRBV5-5
CASSMSRQRTSGNTIYF	TGTGCCAGTAGTATGTCTCGACAGCGAACCTCTGGAAACACCATATATTTT	TRBJ1-3	-	-	TRBV19
CASSPTGEYGYTF	TGTGCCAGCAGTCCGACAGGGGAGTATGGCTACACCTTC	TRBJ1-2	-	TRBD1	TRBV6-5
CASSLKTGQGYNEQFF	TGCGCCAGCAGCCTCAAAACGGGACAGGGGTACAATGAGCAGTTCTTC	TRBJ2-1	-	TRBD1	TRBV4-1
CASSKETASGKAYNSPLHF	TGTGCCAGCAGCAAAGAAACAGCCTCGGGAAAGGCCTATAATTCACCCCTCCACTTT	TRBJ1-6	-	-	TRBV21-1
CASSEARAVEAFF	TGTGCCAGCAGTGAAGCTAGAGCGGTTGAAGCTTTCTTT	TRBJ1-1	-	-	TRBV2
CASSIGGNTDTQYF	TGTGCCAGTAGTATCGGGGGAAACACAGATACGCAGTATTTT	TRBJ2-3	once	-	TRBV19
CASTSGTDTQYF	TGTGCCAGCACGTCCGGCACAGATACGCAGTATTTT	TRBJ2-3	-	-	TRBV2
CASSLLAGGPNEQFF	TGCGCCAGCAGCTTGCTAGCGGGGGGGCCTAATGAGCAGTTCTTC	TRBJ2-1	-	TRBD2	TRBV5-1
CASSFQGANNNEQFF	TGTGCCAGCAGCTTCCAGGGGGCTAACAACAATGAGCAGTTCTTC	TRBJ2-1	-	TRBD1	TRBV7-3
CASSRDRNNEKLFF	TGTGCCAGCTCAAGGGACAGAAATAATGAAAAACTGTTTTTT	TRBJ1-4	-	TRBD1	TRBV18
CASSQRLQTGTFIRNYGYTF	TGTGCCAGCAGCCAAAGGTTGCAAACAGGGACCTTTATTCGCAACTATGGCTACACCTTC	TRBJ1-2	once	-	TRBV4-2
CASSLNTGELFF	TGTGCCAGCAGTCTTAACACCGGGGAGCTGTTTTTT	TRBJ2-2	-	-	TRBV27
CASSVEGLPSYNEQFF	TGTGCCAGCAGCGTAGAGGGACTACCTTCCTACAATGAGCAGTTCTTC	TRBJ2-1	-	TRBD2	TRBV9
CASSEGAKGGYGYTF	TGTGCCAGCAGTGAAGGGGCGAAGGGAGGGTATGGCTACACCTTC	TRBJ1-2	-	-	TRBV6-1
CASSLQQGPSNQPQHF	TGTGCCAGCAGCCTCCAACAGGGCCCTAGCAATCAGCCCCAGCATTTT	TRBJ1-5	few	-	TRBV7-2
CASSSPSGLDTQYF	TGCGCCAGCAGCTCTCCTAGCGGGTTAGATACGCAGTATTTT	TRBJ2-3	-	TRBD2	TRBV5-1
CASSLDSGGSTDTQYF	TGCGCCAGCAGCTTGGATAGCGGGGGGAGCACAGATACGCAGTATTTT	TRBJ2-3	-	TRBD2	TRBV5-1
CASSPSAITDTQYF	TGTGCCAGCAGCCCGTCCGCGATCACAGATACGCAGTATTTT	TRBJ2-3	-	-	TRBV7-2
CASSLAGVGGDTQYF	TGTGCCAGCAGCTTGGCCGGGGTTGGAGGAGATACGCAGTATTTT	TRBJ2-3	-	-	TRBV5-4
CASSQDLGGTLRGYTF	TGTGCCAGCAGCCAAGATCTTGGAGGGACCCTGCGTGGCTACACCTTC	TRBJ1-2	-	-	TRBV3-1/TRBV3-2
CASSVGRQQETQYF	TGTGCCAGCAGCGTAGGTCGCCAGCAAGAGACCCAGTACTTC	TRBJ2-5	-	-	TRBV9
CASSLVPASNTEAFF	TGTGCCAGCAGCTTAGTTCCAGCGTCGAACACTGAAGCTTTCTTT	TRBJ1-1	few	-	TRBV7-3